This record looks at one TCR beta chain sequence and its context. This clonotype has just a few counts. What antigen it recognizes has not been identified. No base quality information exists; no much larger clone differs at one position. Library method: RT-PCR. Sequencing relied on a NextSeq 550. TCRdb reran the public reads through fastp at Q25 and MiXCR, keeping productive beta chains. For every CDR3 protein sequence, its rows merge into one entry that carries the most common genes and DNA. This sample gives about 960,000 distinct CDR3 sequences in total; around 17% of them show up just once. The leading ten clones occupy roughly 6.4% of the sample. The data are from a study of patients and donors after allogeneic stem cell transplantation (TCRdb year 2020). Specimen: blood, either unsorted or a sorted T cell fraction (not recorded which). The receptor's source is a human donor who was either an allogeneic HSCT recipient or a stem cell or donor lymphocyte infusion donor (not recorded which). It is not recorded whose cells these are; they may come from a transplant donor.

The DNA reads as follows: TGTGCCAGCAGCCACTTCATCAGACTGACTCCCTACGAGCAGTACTTC. Its protein is CASSHFIRLTPYEQYF. The chain is assembled from TRBV14 and TRBJ2-7, with the identity of the D gene unclear. The CDR3 sequence holds 16 residues, the cysteine and phenylalanine included. The kept DNA is CDR3 alone, 48 bases in frame from the first base. CDR1 is given as SGHDN and CDR2 as FVKESK, both from the germline V gene. V is reduced by 3 bases and J by 2 bases, leaving a spacing of 17 bases between them. Full variable domain (CDR3 extended with the reference TRBV14 and TRBJ2-7 proteins): EAGVTQFPSHSVIEKGQTVTLRCDPISGHDNLYWYRRVMGKEIKFLLHFVKESKQDESGMPNNRFLAERTGGTYSTLKVQPAELEDSGVYFCASSHFIRLTPYEQYFGPGTRLTVT.